This T cell receptor beta chain was recorded in a study of T cell responses to AZD1222 COVID-19 vaccine. The table came from immunoSEQ multiplex PCR; TCRdb's copy has only in-frame clones and leaves some out. This repertoire shows more than 75,000 clones, over 75% found once; its top ten account for 5.4%. The CDR3 consists of 15 residues. Germline CDR1 MNHEY, CDR2 SMNVEV (reference sequence). The V and J ends lost 5 bases and 5 bases, in that order; junction bases with no gene match: 11. Study-wide findings and caveats: Clonal diversity may have been underestimated, and the donors were mostly white British, with more females than males. Rises in breadth and depth of Spike-specific TCRs came after two AZD1222 doses. Spike-spanning, vaccine-associated CD4 TCRs were dominant at 160-218 and 743-854. Nearly half of the spike-specific TCRs reportedly recognize variant regions that carry no mutations.

Of note for this clone: What it binds is unknown.

Sequenced here: peripheral blood, sampled 28 days after the second AZD1222 dose. The sequence derives from an adult who received the AZD1222 COVID-19 vaccine. This rearrangement joins TRBV27 to TRBJ2-5, with 7 bases aligning to TRBD2. The CDR3 region is CASSPPDGRYETQYF. CDR3 in DNA: TGTGCCAGCAGTCCCCCGGACGGGAGGTACGAGACCCAGTACTTC.